One and the same sample provided the 18 T cell receptor beta chains below, sequenced in a study of shared clonotypes between healthy human individuals. Sequencing used immunoSEQ multiplex PCR; TCRdb keeps in-frame clones, though not all of them. The data contain fewer than 650,000 clones, over 65% of them singletons. The sequenced material came from PBMCs. All receptors derive from a woman in her thirties or forties in good health. Some clones in this sample may be carry-over from other donors' samples.

The V and J genes are TRBV20-1 and TRBJ1-1; D unresolved. Trimming took off 1 base at V and 9 bases at J, with 6 bases between the two ends. CDR3 length: 10 amino acids. Germline V CDR1 and CDR2: DFQATT, SNEGSKA (reference sequence). CDR3 region: CSARVGQAFF. As DNA, the CDR3 is TGCAGTGCTAGAGTGGGCCAAGCTTTCTTT.

CDR3 coding DNA: TGTGCCAGCAGTTACTCGATAGAGGTAGAGACCCAGTACTTC. Protein: CASSYSIEVETQYF. The chain is built from TRBV6-6 and TRBJ2-5; no clear D gene. CDR3 length: 14 residues. Deletions cut 0 bases from V and 4 bases from J, with 9 bases between. Germline CDR1 is MNHNY and CDR2 is SVGAGI (reference sequence).

V usage is TRBV7-8 and J usage is TRBJ1-2, with D possibly being TRBD1 (5 bases). The CDR3 length is 16 residues. V lost 2 bases and J 3 bases, leaving 16 bases between the germline ends. Germline lookup yields CDR1 SGHVS and CDR2 FQNEAQ. This CDR3 is CASSLMRGPGDYGYTF. CDR3 nucleotide sequence: TGTGCCAGCAGCTTAATGAGGGGCCCCGGGGACTATGGCTACACCTTC.

The rearrangement uses TRBV28 and TRBJ1-5; D is undetermined. The CDR3 consists of 13 residues. Per the germline V gene, CDR1 is MDHEN and CDR2 is SYDVKM. The germline V and J ends were trimmed by 4 bases and 3 bases, with 7 bases remaining between them. As DNA, the CDR3 is TGTGCCAGCAGTTGGGCCAACAATCAGCCCCAGCATTTT. The encoded protein is CASSWANNQPQHF.

In the case of this clone: Possible read error: a much larger clone is one base away. The chain employs TRBV30 and TRBJ2-2, with 9 bases lining up with TRBD2. The trim removed 5 bases at V and 5 bases at J, leaving 9 bases unmatched. CDR1 GTSNPN and CDR2 SVGIG come from the germline V gene (reference sequence). This CDR3 is built from 15 residues. The CDR3 DNA sequence: TGTGCCTGGGAGGGGAGGCTAGCGGGAACCGGGGAGCTGTTTTTT. Translation gives CAWEGRLAGTGELFF.

The table lists this clone with a few counts. The rearrangement uses TRBV25-1 and TRBJ1-4; D uncertain. The germline gives CDR1 MGHDK, CDR2 SYGVNS. This CDR3 spans 15 amino acids. Trimming shortened V by 2 bases and J by 6 bases, and 13 bases separated the two germline ends. The CDR3 is CASSEPRRFDEKLFF. The CDR3 DNA sequence: TGTGCCAGCAGTGAACCTAGACGGTTCGATGAAAAACTGTTTTTT.

The chain uses TRBV15 and TRBJ1-4; 7 nucleotides match TRBD1. The CDR3 sequence is 15 residues long. Per germline, CDR1 LNHNV and CDR2 YYDKDF (reference sequence). J gave up 7 bases and V 7 bases, and 12 bases lay outside the gene matches. The CDR3 here is CATNHRQGGGEKLFF. Written as DNA, the CDR3 is TGTGCCACCAACCACCGACAGGGAGGGGGTGAAAAACTGTTTTTT.

Points on this clone: The conserved closing phenylalanine or tryptophan is absent in this CDR3, likely reflecting a read error. The J gene is TRBJ2-7, the V gene TRBV4-1; unclear D gene. The germline V gene has CDR1 MGHRA and CDR2 YSYEKL. V was trimmed by 1 base and J by 2 bases, leaving 9 bases between them. The CDR3 runs 14 residues. The CDR3 region has the DNA TGCGCCAGCAGCCAAGTTATCAGACCCTACGAGCAGTACCTC. Its translation is CASSQVIRPYEQYL.

Points on this clone: This clone may be a read error of a much larger clone one base away. The chain links TRBV20-1 to TRBJ2-1, with D possibly being TRBD2 (5 bases). Trimming left V 3 bases short and J 12 bases short, with 12 bases between. The CDR3 covers 11 residues. Per the germline V gene, CDR1 is DFQATT and CDR2 is SNEGSKA (reference sequence). The CDR3 region is CSASSGSSQFF. Written as DNA, the CDR3 is TGCAGTGCTAGTAGTGGGAGTTCGCAGTTCTTC.

The V gene is TRBV28, the J gene TRBJ1-2, with 7 bases matching TRBD1. The CDR3 sequence is 14 residues long. Germline V gives CDR1 MDHEN, CDR2 SYDVKM. V lost 5 bases, J lost 4 bases, and 7 bases stayed unmatched. CDR3 region: CASSMRGPPYGYTF. The CDR3 DNA sequence: TGTGCCAGCAGTATGAGGGGGCCCCCCTATGGCTACACCTTC.

This chain links TRBV11-2 with TRBJ2-3; possibly TRBD2 for D (6 bases). CDR1 and CDR2 from the germline V gene are SGHAT and FQNNGV. The CDR3 runs 17 residues. The V gene lost 7 bases and the J gene lost 2 bases, with 22 bases spanning the gap. CDR3 sequence (DNA): TGTGCCAGCACTCTAGACTCGGCGGGGAGGATCACAGATACGCAGTATTTT. Translated: CASTLDSAGRITDTQYF.

Worth noting for this clone: This likely came from a read error, as a far larger clone is one base away. Within the sample, other DNA sequences also encode this same CDR3. This chain connects TRBV30 to TRBJ1-5; D unclear. CDR1 GTSNPN and CDR2 SVGIG come from the germline V gene (reference sequence). This CDR3 is built from 13 residues. The CDR3 protein is CAWSAYSNQPQHF. CDR3 sequence (DNA): TGCGCCTGGAGTGCCTATAGCAATCAGCCCCAGCATTTT.

This clone has more than one count but fewer than ten. The chain has TRBV27 and TRBJ2-1; TRBD2 might be the D (5 bases). The CDR3 spans 13 residues. Deletions cut 1 base from V and 10 bases from J, with 11 bases between. Germline loops: CDR1 MNHEY, CDR2 SMNVEV (reference sequence). The CDR3 spells CASSLFRTQEQFF. CDR3 in DNA: TGTGCCAGCAGTTTATTCAGGACTCAGGAGCAGTTCTTC.

The V call is TRBV19, the J call TRBJ2-7; TRBD2 matches 9 bases. The junction had 8 bases not matched to a gene; V was cut back by 5 bases and J by 0 bases. CDR1 is LNHDA and CDR2 is SQIVND in the germline V gene (reference sequence). This CDR3 has 16 amino acids. The CDR3 DNA follows: TGTGCCAGTAGTTCCTCCCCAGCGGGAGGCTCCTACGAGCAGTACTTC. Its protein product is CASSSSPAGGSYEQYF.

The chain carries TRBV19 and TRBJ2-7; TRBD2 might be the D (5 bases). CDR1 is LNHDA and CDR2 is SQIVND in the germline V gene (reference sequence). CDR3 length: 13 amino acids. V lost 10 bases and J 0 bases, leaving 13 bases between the germline ends. CDR3 in DNA: TGTGCCACCAAGGGTGACTACTCCTACGAGCAGTACTTC. It encodes CATKGDYSYEQYF.

As to this clone: Given a far larger clone just one base away, this is likely a sequencing read error. Other nucleotide sequences in the sample specify the same CDR3. V and J are TRBV6-4 and TRBJ1-1, with a tentative D call TRBD1 (5 bases). Per the germline V gene, CDR1 is MRHNA and CDR2 is SNTAGT. Trimming removed 3 bases from V and 1 base from J, with 9 bases in between. The CDR3 is 14 amino acids. The CDR3: CASSEGQENTEAFF. The CDR3 nucleotides read TGTGCCAGCAGTGAGGGGCAGGAGAACACTGAAGCTTTCTTT.

V gene TRBV28 combines with J gene TRBJ1-4; D unclear. Germline CDR1 and CDR2: MDHEN and SYDVKM. This CDR3 spans 14 amino acids. Trimming shortened V by 5 bases and J by 5 bases, and 12 bases separated the two germline ends. The CDR3 coding sequence is TGTGCCAGCAGTCTCCGGTGGGGAAATGAAAAACTGTTTTTT. Translated: CASSLRWGNEKLFF.

The V and J genes are TRBV6-1 and TRBJ2-7, with 11 bases aligning to TRBD2. V shed 7 bases, J shed 4 bases, and the junction held 6 bases outside the gene matches. Germline loops: CDR1 MNHNS, CDR2 SASEGT. This CDR3 has 14 amino acids. Here the CDR3 reads CASTAGTSGYEQYF. In DNA, the CDR3 is TGTGCCAGCACAGCCGGGACTAGCGGATACGAGCAGTACTTC.